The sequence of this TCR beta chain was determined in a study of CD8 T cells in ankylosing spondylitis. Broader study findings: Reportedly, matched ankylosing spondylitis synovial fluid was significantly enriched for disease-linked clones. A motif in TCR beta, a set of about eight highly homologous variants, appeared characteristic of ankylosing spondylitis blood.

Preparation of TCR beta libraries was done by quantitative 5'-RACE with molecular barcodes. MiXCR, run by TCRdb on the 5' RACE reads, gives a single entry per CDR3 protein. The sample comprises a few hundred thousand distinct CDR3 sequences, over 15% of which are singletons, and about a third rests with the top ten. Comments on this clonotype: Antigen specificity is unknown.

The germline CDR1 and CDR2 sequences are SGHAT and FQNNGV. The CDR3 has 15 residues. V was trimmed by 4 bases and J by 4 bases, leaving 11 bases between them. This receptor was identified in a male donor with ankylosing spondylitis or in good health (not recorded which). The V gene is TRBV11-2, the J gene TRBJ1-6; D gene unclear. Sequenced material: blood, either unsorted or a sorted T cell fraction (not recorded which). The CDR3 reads CASSSPTFYNSPLHF. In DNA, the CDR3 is TGTGCCAGCAGCTCACCAACCTTTTATAATTCACCCCTCCACTTT. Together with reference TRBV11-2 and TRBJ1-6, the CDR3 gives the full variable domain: EAGVAQSPRYKIIEKRQSVAFWCNPISGHATLYWYQQILGQGPKLLIQFQNNGVVDDSQLPKDRFSAERLKGVDSTLKIQPAKLEDSAVYLCASSSPTFYNSPLHFGNGTRLTVT.